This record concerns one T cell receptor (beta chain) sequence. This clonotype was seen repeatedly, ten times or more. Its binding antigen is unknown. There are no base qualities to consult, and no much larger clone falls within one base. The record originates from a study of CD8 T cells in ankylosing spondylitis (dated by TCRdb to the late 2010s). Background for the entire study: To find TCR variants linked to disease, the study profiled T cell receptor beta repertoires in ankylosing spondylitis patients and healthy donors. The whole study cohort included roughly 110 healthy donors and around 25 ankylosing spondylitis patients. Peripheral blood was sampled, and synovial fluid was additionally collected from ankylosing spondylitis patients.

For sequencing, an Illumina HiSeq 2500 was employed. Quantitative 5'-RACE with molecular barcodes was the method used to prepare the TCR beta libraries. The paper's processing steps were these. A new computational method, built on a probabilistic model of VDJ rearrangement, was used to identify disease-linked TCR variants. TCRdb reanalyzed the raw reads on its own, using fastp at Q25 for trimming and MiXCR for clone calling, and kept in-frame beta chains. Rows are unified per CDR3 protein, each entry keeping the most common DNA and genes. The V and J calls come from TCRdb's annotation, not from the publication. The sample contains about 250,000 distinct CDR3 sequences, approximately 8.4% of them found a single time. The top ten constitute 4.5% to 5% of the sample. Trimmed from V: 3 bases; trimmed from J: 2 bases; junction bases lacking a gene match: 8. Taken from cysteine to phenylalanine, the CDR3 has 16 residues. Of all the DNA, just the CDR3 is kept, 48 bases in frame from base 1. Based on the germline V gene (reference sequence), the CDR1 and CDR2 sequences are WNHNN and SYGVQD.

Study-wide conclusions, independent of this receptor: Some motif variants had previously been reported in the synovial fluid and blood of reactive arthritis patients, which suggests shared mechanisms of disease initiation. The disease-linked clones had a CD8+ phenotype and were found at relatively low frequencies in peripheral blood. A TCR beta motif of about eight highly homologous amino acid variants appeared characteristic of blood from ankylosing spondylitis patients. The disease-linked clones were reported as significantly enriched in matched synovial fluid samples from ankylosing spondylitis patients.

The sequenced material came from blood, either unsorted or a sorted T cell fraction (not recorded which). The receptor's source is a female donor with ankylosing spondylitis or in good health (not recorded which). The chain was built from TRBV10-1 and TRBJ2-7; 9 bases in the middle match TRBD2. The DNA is TGCGCCAGCAGTGACCTTCCTAGCGGGATGCCCTACGAGCAGTACTTC. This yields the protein CASSDLPSGMPYEQYF.